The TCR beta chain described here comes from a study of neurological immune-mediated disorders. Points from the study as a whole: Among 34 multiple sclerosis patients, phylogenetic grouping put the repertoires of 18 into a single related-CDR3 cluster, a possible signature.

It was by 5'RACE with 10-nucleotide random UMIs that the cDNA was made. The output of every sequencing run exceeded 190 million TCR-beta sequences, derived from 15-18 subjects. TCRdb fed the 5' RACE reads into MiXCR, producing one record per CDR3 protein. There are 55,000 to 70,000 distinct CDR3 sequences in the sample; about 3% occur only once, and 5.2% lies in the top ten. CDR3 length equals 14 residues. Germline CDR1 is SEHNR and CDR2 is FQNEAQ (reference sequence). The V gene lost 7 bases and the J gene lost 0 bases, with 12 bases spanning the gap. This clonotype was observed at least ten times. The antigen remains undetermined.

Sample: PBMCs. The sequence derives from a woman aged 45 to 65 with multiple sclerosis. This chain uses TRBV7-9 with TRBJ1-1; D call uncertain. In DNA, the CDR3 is TGTGCCAGCACCCAAGGCGGATTGAACACTGAAGCTTTCTTT. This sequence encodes CASTQGGLNTEAFF.